The next 2 T cell receptor beta chains were all read from a single sample in a study of T cells after yellow fever vaccination. TCRdb ran MiXCR on the 5' RACE reads and lists one entry per CDR3 protein. Of more than 300,000 distinct CDR3 sequences in the sample, around 11% were seen once. The source was CD4+ T cells sorted from PBMCs, collected 45 days after the yellow fever booster vaccination. The receptors were sampled from a man aged 18 to 35 who received the YFV17D yellow fever vaccine.

There are a few counts of this clonotype. The chain's CDR3 is CASSQIRTSGATDTQYF. The CDR3 coding sequence is TGTGCCAGCAGCCAAATCCGGACTAGCGGGGCCACAGATACGCAGTATTTT. The chain links TRBV14 to TRBJ2-3; 12 bases fit TRBD2. The J segment lost 2 bases and the V segment lost 2 bases, leaving 5 bases of the junction unmatched. This CDR3 contains 17 residues. The germline V gene encodes CDR1 SGHDN and CDR2 FVKESK.

This chain joins TRBV19 and TRBJ2-7; tentative D call: TRBD2 (6 bases). Trimming took 7 bases from V and 5 from J, leaving 21 bases between them. CDR1 is LNHDA and CDR2 is SQIVND in the germline V gene (reference sequence). This CDR3 is built from 15 residues. The CDR3 reads CASTRNGLAYDEQYF. The DNA for the CDR3 is TGTGCCAGTACTCGAAACGGGCTAGCGTACGACGAGCAGTACTTC.